Listed here is a single T cell receptor beta chain. Antigen specificity is unknown. In TCRdb, the RT-PCR reads were re-called with MiXCR into one record per CDR3 protein. In the table there are approximately 530,000 distinct CDR3 sequences, 10% to 15% of which are singletons. The sample belongs to a study of response to subunit inactivated influenza vaccine. Trimming took off 3 bases at V and 2 bases at J, with 12 bases between the two ends. CDR3 length: 15 amino acids. Whole-study findings and limits: Few additional T cells are recruited per seasonal influenza vaccination, authors suggested.

The TCR sequence derives from a man aged 50 or older who received an inactivated influenza vaccine. The chain carries TRBV12-3 or TRBV12-4 and TRBJ2-3; the D gene could be TRBD1 or TRBD2 (6 bases each). The starting material was PBMCs from blood, obtained 45 days after vaccination. The CDR3 DNA is TGTGCCAGCAGTTTGGAGGGACAAATCACAGATACGCAGTATTTT. Protein product: CASSLEGQITDTQYF.